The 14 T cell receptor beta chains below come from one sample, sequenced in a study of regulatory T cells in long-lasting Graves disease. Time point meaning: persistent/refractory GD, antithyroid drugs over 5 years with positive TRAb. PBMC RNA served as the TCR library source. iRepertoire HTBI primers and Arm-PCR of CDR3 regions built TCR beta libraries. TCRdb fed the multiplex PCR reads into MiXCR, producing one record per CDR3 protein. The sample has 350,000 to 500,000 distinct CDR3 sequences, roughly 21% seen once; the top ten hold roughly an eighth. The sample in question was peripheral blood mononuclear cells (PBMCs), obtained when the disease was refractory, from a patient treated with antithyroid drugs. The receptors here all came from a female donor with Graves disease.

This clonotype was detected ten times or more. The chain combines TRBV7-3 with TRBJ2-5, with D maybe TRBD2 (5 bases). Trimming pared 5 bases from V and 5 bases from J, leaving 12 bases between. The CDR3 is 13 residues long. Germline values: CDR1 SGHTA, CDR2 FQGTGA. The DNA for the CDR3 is TGTGCCAGCAGCCTCGGACTGCGGGAGACCCAGTACTTC. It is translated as CASSLGLRETQYF. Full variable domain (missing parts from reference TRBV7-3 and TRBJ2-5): GAGVSQTPSNKVTEKGKYVELRCDPISGHTALYWYRQSLGQGPEFLIYFQGTGAADDSGLPNDRFFAVRPEGSVSTLKIQRTERGDSAVYLCASSLGLRETQYFGPGTRLLVL.

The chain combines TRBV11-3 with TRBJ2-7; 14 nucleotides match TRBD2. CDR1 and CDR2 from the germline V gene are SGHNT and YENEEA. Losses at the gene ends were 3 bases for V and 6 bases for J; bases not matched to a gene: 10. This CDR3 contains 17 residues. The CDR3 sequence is CASSFGTSGSGIGEQYF. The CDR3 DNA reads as TGTGCCAGCAGCTTCGGGACTAGCGGGAGTGGGATCGGCGAGCAGTACTTC.

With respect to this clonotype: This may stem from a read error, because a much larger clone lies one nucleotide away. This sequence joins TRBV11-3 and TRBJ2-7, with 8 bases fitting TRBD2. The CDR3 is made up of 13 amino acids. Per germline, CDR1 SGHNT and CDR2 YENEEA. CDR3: CGSSLGAGVEQYF. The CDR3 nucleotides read TGTGGCAGCAGCTTAGGAGCGGGAGTCGAGCAGTACTTC.

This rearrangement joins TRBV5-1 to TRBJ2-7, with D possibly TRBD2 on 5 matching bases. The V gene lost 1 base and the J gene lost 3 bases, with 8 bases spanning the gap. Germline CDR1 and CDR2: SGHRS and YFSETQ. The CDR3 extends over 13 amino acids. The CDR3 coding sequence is TGCGCCAGCAGCTTGTTCGGGGACTACGAGCAGTACTTC. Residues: CASSLFGDYEQYF.

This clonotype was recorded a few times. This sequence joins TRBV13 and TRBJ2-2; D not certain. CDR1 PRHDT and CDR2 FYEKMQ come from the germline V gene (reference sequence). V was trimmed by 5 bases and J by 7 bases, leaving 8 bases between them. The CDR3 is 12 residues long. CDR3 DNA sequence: TGTGCCAGCAGCGAAGTTCACGGGGAGCTGTTTTTT. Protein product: CASSEVHGELFF.

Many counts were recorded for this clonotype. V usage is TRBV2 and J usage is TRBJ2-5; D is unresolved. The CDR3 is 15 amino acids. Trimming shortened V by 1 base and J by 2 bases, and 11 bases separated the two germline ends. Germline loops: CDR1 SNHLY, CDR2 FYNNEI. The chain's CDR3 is CASSEVPLSQETQYF. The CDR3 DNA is TGTGCCAGCAGTGAAGTCCCTTTGTCACAAGAGACCCAGTACTTC.

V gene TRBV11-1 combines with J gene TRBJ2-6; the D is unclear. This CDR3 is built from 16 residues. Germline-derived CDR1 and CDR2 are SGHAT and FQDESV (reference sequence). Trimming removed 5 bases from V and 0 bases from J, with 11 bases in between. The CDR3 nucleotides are TGTGCCAGCAGCACCTCACAGAGCTCTGGGGCCAACGTCCTGACTTTC. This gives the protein CASSTSQSSGANVLTF.

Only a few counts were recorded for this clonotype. This CDR3 reads CASSQLPQGEAFF. In nucleotides, the CDR3 is TGTGCCAGCAGTCAGCTACCACAGGGCGAAGCTTTCTTT. The V and J genes are TRBV5-5 and TRBJ1-1, with D perhaps matching TRBD1 (6 bases). Trimming took 5 bases from V and 8 from J, leaving 16 bases between them. The CDR3 runs to 13 residues. Germline V gives CDR1 SGHKS, CDR2 YYEKEE (reference sequence). The complete variable domain, with remaining parts taken from reference TRBV5-5 and TRBJ1-1, reads DAGVTQSPTHLIKTRGQQVTLRCSPISGHKSVSWYQQVLGQGPQFIFQYYEKEERGRGNFPDRFSARQFPNYSSELNVNALLLGDSALYLCASSQLPQGEAFFGQGTRLTVV.

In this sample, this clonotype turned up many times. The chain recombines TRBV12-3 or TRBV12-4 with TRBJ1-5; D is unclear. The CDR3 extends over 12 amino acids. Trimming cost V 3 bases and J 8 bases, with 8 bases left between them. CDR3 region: CASSFPTEPQHF. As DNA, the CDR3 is TGTGCCAGCAGTTTCCCAACAGAGCCCCAGCATTTT.

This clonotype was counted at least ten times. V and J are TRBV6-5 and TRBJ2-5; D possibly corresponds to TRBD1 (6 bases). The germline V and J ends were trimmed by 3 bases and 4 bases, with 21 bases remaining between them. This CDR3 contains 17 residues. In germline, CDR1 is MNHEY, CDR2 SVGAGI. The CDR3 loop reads CASSYKSQTGVGETQYF. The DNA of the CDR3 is TGTGCCAGCAGTTATAAATCCCAGACAGGAGTAGGAGAGACCCAGTACTTC.

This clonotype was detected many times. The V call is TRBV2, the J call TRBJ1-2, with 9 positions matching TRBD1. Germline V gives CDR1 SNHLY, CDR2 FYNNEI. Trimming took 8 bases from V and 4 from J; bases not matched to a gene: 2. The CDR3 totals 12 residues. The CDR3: CASWDRAYGYTF. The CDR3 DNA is TGTGCCAGCTGGGACAGGGCCTATGGCTACACCTTC.

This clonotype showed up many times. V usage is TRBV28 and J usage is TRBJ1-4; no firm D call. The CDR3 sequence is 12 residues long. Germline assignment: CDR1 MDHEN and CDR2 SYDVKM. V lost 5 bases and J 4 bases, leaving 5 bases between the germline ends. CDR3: CASSHLNEKLFF. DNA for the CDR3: TGTGCCAGCAGTCACCTTAATGAAAAACTGTTTTTT.

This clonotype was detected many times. CDR3 nucleotides: TGTGCCAGCAGAGTAGGGGGACGGACCTACGAGCAGTACTTC. Translating gives CASRVGGRTYEQYF. The chain recombines TRBV12-3 or TRBV12-4 with TRBJ2-7; tentative D call: TRBD1 (6 bases). There are 14 residues in the CDR3. The V end was cut by 6 bases, the J end by 2 bases, with 14 bases between.

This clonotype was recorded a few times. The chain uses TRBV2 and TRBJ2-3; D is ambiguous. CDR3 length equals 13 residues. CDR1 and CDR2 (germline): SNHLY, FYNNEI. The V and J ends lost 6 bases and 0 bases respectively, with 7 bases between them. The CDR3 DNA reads TGTGCCAGCAGGGCGACTAGCACAGATACGCAGTATTTT. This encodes CASRATSTDTQYF.